The clone carrying this TCR beta chain was observed a handful of times. Antigen specificity is unknown. This sample is drawn from a study of CD8+CD57+ T cells in acquired aplastic anemia. Study at large: DNA from sorted CD4+ and CD8+ cells averaged about 3.2 ug. Healthy donors gave 10 million or so reads on average for CD4+ cells.

Study-wide results and limits: Patients and controls shared some 30 CD8+ CDR3 sequences, highly expressed in patients. Between patients and controls, CD8+ Simpson's diversity did not vary significantly.

The CDR3 is made up of 14 amino acids. The germline V gene encodes CDR1 MNHNY and CDR2 SVGAGI (reference sequence). V lost 6 bases, J lost 4 bases, and 15 bases lay in between. Genomic DNA, the template, was used for profiling of the TCR beta VDJ and CDR3. TCRdb reanalysed the reads using MiXCR and keeps one entry per CDR3 protein. Of 400,000 to 450,000 distinct CDR3 sequences listed, 55% to 70% are singletons. The source of this sequence is a human donor in good health, serving as a control. Sequencing was carried out using sorted CD4+, CD8+, or CD8+CD57+ T cells (not recorded which) from PBMCs. The rearrangement links TRBV6-6 to TRBJ1-1, with D maybe TRBD1 (5 bases). The CDR3: CASSSPGWATEAFF. The CDR3 DNA sequence: TGTGCCAGCAGCTCGCCAGGGTGGGCCACTGAAGCTTTCTTT.